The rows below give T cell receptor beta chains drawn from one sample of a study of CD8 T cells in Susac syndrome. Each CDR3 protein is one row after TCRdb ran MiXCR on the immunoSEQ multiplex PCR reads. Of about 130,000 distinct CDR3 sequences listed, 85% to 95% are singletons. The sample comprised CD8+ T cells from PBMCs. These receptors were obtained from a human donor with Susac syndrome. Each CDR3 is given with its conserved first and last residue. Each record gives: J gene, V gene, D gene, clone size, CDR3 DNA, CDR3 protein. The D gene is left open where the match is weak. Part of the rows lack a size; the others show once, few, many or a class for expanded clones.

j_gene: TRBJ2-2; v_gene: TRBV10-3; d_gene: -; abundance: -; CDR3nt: TGTGCCATCAGTGAACCCGGGGAGCTGTTTTTT; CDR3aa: CAISEPGELFF
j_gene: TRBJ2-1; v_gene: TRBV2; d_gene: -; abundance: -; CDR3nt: TGTGCCAGCAGTGAAAAACGTGTGGGCAATGAGCAGTTCTTC; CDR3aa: CASSEKRVGNEQFF
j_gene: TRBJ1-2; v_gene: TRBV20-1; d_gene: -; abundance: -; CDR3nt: TGCAGTGCTAGAGTTGCCGACAGCCTCTATGGCTACACCTTC; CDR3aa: CSARVADSLYGYTF
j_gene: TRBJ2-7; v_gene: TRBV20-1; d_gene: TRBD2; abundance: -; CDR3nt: TGCAGTGCTCTGATTACTAGCGGGCGGATCTACGAGCAGTACTTC; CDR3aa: CSALITSGRIYEQYF
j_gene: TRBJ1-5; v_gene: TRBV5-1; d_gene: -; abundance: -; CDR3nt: TGCGCCAGCAGCATTGGAACGGGTGTCGATCAGCCCCAGCATTTT; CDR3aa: CASSIGTGVDQPQHF
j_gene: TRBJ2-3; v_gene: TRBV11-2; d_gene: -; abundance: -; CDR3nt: TGTGCCAGCAGCTTAGTTCTGGGGTCAGATACGCAGTATTTT; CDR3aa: CASSLVLGSDTQYF
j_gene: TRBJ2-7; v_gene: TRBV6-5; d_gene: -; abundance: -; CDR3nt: TGTGCCAGCAGTTACGGAGGGGAGCTCTCCTACGAGCAGTACTTC; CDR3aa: CASSYGGELSYEQYF
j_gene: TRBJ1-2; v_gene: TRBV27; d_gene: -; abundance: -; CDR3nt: TGTGCCAGCAGTTTCGGGGGGCCCTTTAACTATGGCTACACCTTC; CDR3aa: CASSFGGPFNYGYTF
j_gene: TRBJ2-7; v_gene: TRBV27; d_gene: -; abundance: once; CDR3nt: TGTGCCAGCAGTACAAACTTGCTGGAGCAGTACTTC; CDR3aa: CASSTNLLEQYF
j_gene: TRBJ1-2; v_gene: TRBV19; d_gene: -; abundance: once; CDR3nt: TGTGCCAGTAGTATGGAAGGCTATGGCTACACCTTC; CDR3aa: CASSMEGYGYTF
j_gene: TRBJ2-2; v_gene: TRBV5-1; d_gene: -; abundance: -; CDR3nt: TGCGCCAGCAGCTTCACTGGCGGGGAGCTGTTTTTT; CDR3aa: CASSFTGGELFF
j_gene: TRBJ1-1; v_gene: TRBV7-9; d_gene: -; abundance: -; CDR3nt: TGTGCCAGCAGCCTAGGGACGTTCGGGTGGGACACTGAAGCTTTCTTT; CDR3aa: CASSLGTFGWDTEAFF
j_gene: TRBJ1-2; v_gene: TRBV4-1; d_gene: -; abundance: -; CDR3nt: TGCGCCAGCAGCCAAGGGGGTTCAGCTGGCTACACCTTC; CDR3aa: CASSQGGSAGYTF
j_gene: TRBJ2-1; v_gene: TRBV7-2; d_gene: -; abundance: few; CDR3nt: TGTGCCAGCAGCCAAGGATTGAATGAGCAGTTCTTC; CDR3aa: CASSQGLNEQFF
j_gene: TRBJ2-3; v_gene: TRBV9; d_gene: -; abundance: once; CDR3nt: TGTGCCAGCAGCGTTGGTCTTTGGTCCACAGATACGCAGTATTTT; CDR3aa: CASSVGLWSTDTQYF
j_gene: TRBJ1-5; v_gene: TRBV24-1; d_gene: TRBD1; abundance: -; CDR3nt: TGTGCCACCAGCATAGGGGGCATCAATCAGCCCCAGCATTTT; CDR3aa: CATSIGGINQPQHF
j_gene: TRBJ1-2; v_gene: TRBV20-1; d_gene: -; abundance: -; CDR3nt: TGCAGTGCTAGGCCCGAGGACAGTGCCTTTTCAGATGGCTACACCTTC; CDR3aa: CSARPEDSAFSDGYTF
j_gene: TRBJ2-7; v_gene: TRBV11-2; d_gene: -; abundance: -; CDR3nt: TGTGCCAGCAGCCCCCGGACAGTCTCCTACGAGCAGTACTTC; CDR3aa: CASSPRTVSYEQYF
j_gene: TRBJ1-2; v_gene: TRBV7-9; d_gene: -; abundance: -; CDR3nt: TGTGCCAGCAGCTTAGAATATGCAGCTTGGACTGGCTACACCTTC; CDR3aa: CASSLEYAAWTGYTF
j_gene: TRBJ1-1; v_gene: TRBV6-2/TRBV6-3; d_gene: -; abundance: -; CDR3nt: TGTGCCAGCAGTTACGAGAGGAAGGGAACTGAAGCTTTCTTT; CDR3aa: CASSYERKGTEAFF
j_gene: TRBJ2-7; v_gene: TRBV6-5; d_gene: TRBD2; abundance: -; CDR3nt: TGTGCCAGCAGTTACACCACAGCCTCTAGCGGGGGGACCTACGAGCAGTACTTC; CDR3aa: CASSYTTASSGGTYEQYF
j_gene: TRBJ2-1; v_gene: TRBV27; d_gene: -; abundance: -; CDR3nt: TGTGCCAGCAGTTTATGGAATGAGCAGTTCTTC; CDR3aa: CASSLWNEQFF
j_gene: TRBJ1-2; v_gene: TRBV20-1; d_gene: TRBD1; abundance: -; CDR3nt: TGCAGTGCCGGGACAGGGACCTATGGCTACACCTTC; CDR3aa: CSAGTGTYGYTF
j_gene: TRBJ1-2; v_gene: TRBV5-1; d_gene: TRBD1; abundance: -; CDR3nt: TGCGCCAGCAGCTTGGTAGGGACAGACCTCTATGGCTACACCTTC; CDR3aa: CASSLVGTDLYGYTF
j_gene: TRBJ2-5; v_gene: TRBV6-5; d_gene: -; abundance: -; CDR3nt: TGTGCCAGCAGTTACTCAGGGTCCCAAGAGACCCAGTACTTC; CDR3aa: CASSYSGSQETQYF
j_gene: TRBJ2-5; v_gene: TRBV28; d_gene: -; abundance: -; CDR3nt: TGTGCCAGCAGTCCCACCGGGACATCGCTGGAGACCCAGTACTTC; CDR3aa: CASSPTGTSLETQYF
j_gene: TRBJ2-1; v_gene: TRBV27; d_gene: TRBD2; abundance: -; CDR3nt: TGTGCCAGCCACCTAGCGGGAAGCTCCTACAATGAGCAGTTCTTC; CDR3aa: CASHLAGSSYNEQFF
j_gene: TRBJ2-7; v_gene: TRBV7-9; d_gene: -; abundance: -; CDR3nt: TGTGCCAGCAGCTTAGGGGGTACAGGCACCCTGGACTACGAGCAGTACTTC; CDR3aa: CASSLGGTGTLDYEQYF
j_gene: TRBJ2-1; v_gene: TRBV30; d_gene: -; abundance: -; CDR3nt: TGTGCCTGGAGTGGTAATGAGCAGTTCTTC; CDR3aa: CAWSGNEQFF
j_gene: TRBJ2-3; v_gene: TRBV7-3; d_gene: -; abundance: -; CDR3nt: TGTGCCAGCAGCTTAGAACCAGGAACCACTAGCACAGATACGCAGTATTTT; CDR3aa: CASSLEPGTTSTDTQYF
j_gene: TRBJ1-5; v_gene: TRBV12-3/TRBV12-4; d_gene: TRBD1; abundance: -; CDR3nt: TGTGCCAGCAGTTCGACAGGGGTAAATCAGCCCCAGCATTTT; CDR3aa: CASSSTGVNQPQHF
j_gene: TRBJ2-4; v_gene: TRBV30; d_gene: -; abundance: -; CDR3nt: TGTGCCTGGACAGGGGAGGCGGTTAACATTCAGTACTTC; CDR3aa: CAWTGEAVNIQYF
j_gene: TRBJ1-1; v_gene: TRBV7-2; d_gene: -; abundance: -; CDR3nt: TGTGCCAGCAGCTCAGTGACAGGCCCCACTGAAGCTTTCTTT; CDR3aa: CASSSVTGPTEAFF
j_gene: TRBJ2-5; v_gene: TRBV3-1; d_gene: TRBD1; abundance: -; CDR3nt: TGTGCCAGCAGCCTCCGGGACAGCGGCACCCAAGAGACCCAGTACTTC; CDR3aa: CASSLRDSGTQETQYF
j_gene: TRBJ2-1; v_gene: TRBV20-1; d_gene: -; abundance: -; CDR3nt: TGCAGTGCTCGGGGGCCCCCCTCCTACAATGAGCAGTTCTTC; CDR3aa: CSARGPPSYNEQFF
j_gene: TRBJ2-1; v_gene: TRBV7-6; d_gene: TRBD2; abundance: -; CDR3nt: TGTGCCAGCAGCAGTAGCGGGACCTACAATGAGCAGTTCTTC; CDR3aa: CASSSSGTYNEQFF
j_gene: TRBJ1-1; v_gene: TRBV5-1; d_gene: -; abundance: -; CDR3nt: TGCGCCAGCAGCTTGCGGGCCCCCAACACTGAAGCTTTCTTT; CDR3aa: CASSLRAPNTEAFF
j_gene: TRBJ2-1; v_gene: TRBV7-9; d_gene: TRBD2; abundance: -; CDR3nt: TGTGCCAGCAGCGCCCTCCTAGCGGGAGTCGGCAATGAGCAGTTCTTC; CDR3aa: CASSALLAGVGNEQFF
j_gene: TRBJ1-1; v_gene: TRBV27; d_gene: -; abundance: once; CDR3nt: TGTGCCAGCAGTTTGACTGAGGGGATGAACACTGAAGCTTTCTTT; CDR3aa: CASSLTEGMNTEAFF
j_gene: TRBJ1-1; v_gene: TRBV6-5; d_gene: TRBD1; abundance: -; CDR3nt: TGTGCCAGCAGGATACAGGGGCTTATGAACACTGAAGCTTTCTTT; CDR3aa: CASRIQGLMNTEAFF